This T cell receptor (beta chain) originates from a study of regulatory T cells in long-lasting Graves disease. As for the study in general: Graves' patients, newly diagnosed, had taken antithyroid drugs under 3 months.

This clonotype was recorded at least ten times. Germline CDR1 reads LNHNV; CDR2 reads YYDKDF (reference sequence). The ends lost 0 bases at V and 2 bases at J; junction bases unmatched: 8. The CDR3 runs 19 residues. Libraries of TCR beta came from iRepertoire HTBI primers plus Arm-PCR of CDR3 regions. TCRdb used MiXCR to reprocess the multiplex PCR reads, holding one entry per CDR3 protein. This sample yields about 560,000 distinct CDR3 sequences, of which about 16% are seen a single time; approximately 12% belongs to the top ten. The time point was: newly diagnosed GD, antithyroid drugs for less than 3 months. Extracted PBMC RNA gave rise to the TCR library. American Thyroid Association guidelines defined Graves' disease diagnosis. The same specimen was also included in a second study, on T cells in Graves' hyperthyroidism and ophthalmopathy. As that study records: In patients aged 18 to 65, hyperthyroidism was newly diagnosed, with duration under 2 months.

The specimen was peripheral blood mononuclear cells (PBMCs), collected at new diagnosis, from a patient treated with antithyroid drugs. The chain uses TRBV15 and TRBJ2-1; 12 bases line up with TRBD2. This sequence originates from a man in his late teens or twenties with Graves disease. CDR3 sequence: CATSRDLGLAGEAYNEQFF. The CDR3 region has the DNA TGTGCCACCAGCAGAGATCTGGGACTAGCGGGCGAAGCCTACAATGAGCAGTTCTTC.